This T cell receptor (beta chain) was observed in a study of molecular identifiers for immune sequencing clone quantification. Findings of the study overall: Over 99% of effector molecules, but under 1% in naive cells, were held by clones with more than 20 RNA copies.

Source material for naive CD8 libraries was roughly 20,000 to 1,100,000 sorted cells, with 10%, 30% or 50% RNA. When naive CD8 T cells were sorted, they were gated as CD8+CD4-CCR7+CD45RA+. Trimming removed 4 bases from V and 8 bases from J, with 5 bases in between. The CDR3 length is 10 residues. Listed TCR primers and previously described methods were used for bulk TCR libraries. In TCRdb, the PCR reads were re-called with MiXCR into one record per CDR3 protein. The sample records under 650,000 distinct CDR3 sequences, about 20% being singletons. Comment on this clonotype: Its antigen is unknown. A single base separates this from a much larger clone, so it may be a read error.

The origin of this receptor is a human donor in good health. Some libraries in this study had Jurkat cell RNA spiked in. Sequencing used naive CD8+ T cells from blood, with Jurkat cell RNA spiked in. This sample's subset: FACS-sorted CD8+CD4-CCR7+CD45RA+ naive T cells. The chain recombines TRBV12-3 or TRBV12-4 with TRBJ1-2; D call uncertain. Written as DNA, the CDR3 is TGTGCCAGCAGTTCAAAAGGCTACACCTTC. This codes for CASSSKGYTF.